The rows below give T cell receptor beta chains drawn from one sample of a study of blood T cell repertoires in COVID-19. Some clones are missing from TCRdb's copy, which holds only in-frame ones; the method was immunoSEQ multiplex PCR. The data hold 100,000 to 150,000 clones, with 80% to 85% observed a single time. Input material: peripheral blood. The receptors derive from a woman aged 25 to 39 who had recovered from COVID-19. The CDR3 runs from the conserved cysteine through the conserved F or W. D genes are given only for firm matches. Some rows have no size entry. The others give once, few or many, or a class for an expanded clone.

.,.,TRBJ2-5,TRBV21-1,TGTGCCAGCAGCAACCCCGGGACTAGCGTCCCCCAAGAGACCCAGTACTTC,CASSNPGTSVPQETQYF
TRBD1,.,TRBJ1-4,TRBV12-5,TGTGCTAGTGGCCCCGGGACAGGGGAGGTAACTAATGAAAAACTGTTTTTT,CASGPGTGEVTNEKLFF
.,.,TRBJ2-2,TRBV9,TGTGCCAGCAGCGTAGATCCAGGGAACACCGGGGAGCTGTTTTTT,CASSVDPGNTGELFF
.,.,TRBJ2-5,TRBV7-6,TGTGCCAGCAGCTTAGAGGGTAGCGCCCGCCGGGAGACCCAGTACTTC,CASSLEGSARRETQYF
TRBD2,.,TRBJ2-5,TRBV5-1,TGCGCCAGCCGCCTACAACCAACCGGGACTAGCGGGGGCCGAGAGACCCAGTACTTC,CASRLQPTGTSGGRETQYF
.,.,TRBJ1-1,TRBV20-1,TGCAGTGCTAGTCTAGCTGCGGAAGCTTTCTTT,CSASLAAEAFF
.,.,TRBJ2-2,TRBV19,TGTGCCAGTACCAGGGGGGCCGGGGAGCTGTTTTTT,CASTRGAGELFF
TRBD2,.,TRBJ2-7,TRBV15,TGTGCCACCGCGGCGGGGGGACCCTCCTACGAGCAGTACTTC,CATAAGGPSYEQYF
.,.,TRBJ2-7,TRBV6-5,TGTGCCAGCAGTTACTCGATCCGGACAGACTACGAGCAGTACTTC,CASSYSIRTDYEQYF
.,.,TRBJ1-1,TRBV6-5,TGTGCCAGCAGTCGGGGTTACACTGAAGCTTTCTTT,CASSRGYTEAFF
TRBD2,.,TRBJ2-2,TRBV5-8,TGTGCCAGCAGCTTAATCCGACTAGCGGGAGTGGGGACCGGGGAGCTGTTTTTT,CASSLIRLAGVGTGELFF
TRBD2,.,TRBJ2-3,TRBV7-9,TGTGCCAGCAGCTCGCTAGCGGGGACCGATACGCAGTATTTT,CASSSLAGTDTQYF
TRBD2,.,TRBJ2-1,TRBV5-4,TGTGCCAGCAGCGTGCGGCTAGCGGTTAGGGACTACAATGAGCAGTTCTTC,CASSVRLAVRDYNEQFF
TRBD1,.,TRBJ2-3,TRBV19,TGTGCCAGTAGTACCCGGGACAGGGACACAGATACGCAGTATTTT,CASSTRDRDTDTQYF
TRBD1,.,TRBJ2-1,TRBV11-2,TGTGCCAGCAGCTTAGACTATAGGGGGACAGGATACAATGAGCAGTTCTTC,CASSLDYRGTGYNEQFF
.,few,TRBJ2-1,TRBV5-5,TGTGCCAGCAGCCCCACTCGAGGGCTGGGGGGAATGTCCAATGAGCAGTTCTTC,CASSPTRGLGGMSNEQFF
TRBD2,few,TRBJ2-7,TRBV7-3,TGTGCCAGCAGTCCCGGCGGGACTAGCGGGACCATTAGCTTC,CASSPGGTSGTISF
TRBD2,.,TRBJ2-5,TRBV4-1,TGCGCCAGCAGCCAAGAGGGGACTAGCGTAGAGACCCAGTACTTC,CASSQEGTSVETQYF
TRBD1,.,TRBJ2-2,TRBV6-6,TGTGCCAGCAGTCGGGTTAGGGACAGGGTATGGAACACCGGGGAGCTGTTTTTT,CASSRVRDRVWNTGELFF
.,.,TRBJ1-1,TRBV5-1,TGCGCCAGCAGCTTGGCATTGGCGAACACTGAAGCTTTCTTT,CASSLALANTEAFF
TRBD1,many,TRBJ1-3,TRBV12-5,TGTGCTAGTGGCCCGACAGGGCAATCTGGAAACACCATATATTTT,CASGPTGQSGNTIYF
TRBD1,.,TRBJ1-6,TRBV7-9,TGTGCCAGCAGCTCCGGGACAGGGGGCATCTCACCCCTCCACTTT,CASSSGTGGISPLHF
.,.,TRBJ2-7,TRBV7-3,TGTGCCAGCAGCTTGGGACATACCTACGAGCAGTACTTC,CASSLGHTYEQYF
TRBD1,.,TRBJ2-3,TRBV24-1,TGTGCCACCAGTGATGCCGGGACAGGGCGGTGGGATACGCAGTATTTT,CATSDAGTGRWDTQYF
.,.,TRBJ1-6,TRBV25-1,TGTGCCAGCAGTGAGACAGGCCATAATTCACCCCTCCACTTT,CASSETGHNSPLHF
TRBD1,.,TRBJ1-2,TRBV9,TGTGCCAGCAGCGGCGACAGGGACCGGAAGGACTATGGCTACACCTTC,CASSGDRDRKDYGYTF
TRBD1,.,TRBJ2-5,TRBV19,TGTGCCCGTGACAGGGGACCCCTCTCGCGATCGCCTCAAGAGACCCAGTACTTC,CARDRGPLSRSPQETQYF
TRBD1,.,TRBJ1-2,TRBV7-9,TGTGCCAGCAGCTTAGGACAGGGGGCTTTTTACGGCTACACCTTC,CASSLGQGAFYGYTF
TRBD1,.,TRBJ2-7,TRBV6-1,TGTGCCAGCAGTGAACCCGGGACAGGGACCTACGAGCAGTACTTC,CASSEPGTGTYEQYF
.,.,TRBJ2-2,TRBV7-3,TGTGCCAGCAGCTCCCAGCTAACTAGCACCACCGGGGAGCTGTTTTTT,CASSSQLTSTTGELFF
TRBD1,.,TRBJ2-1,TRBV7-9,TGTGCCAGCAGCTTCCAGACAGGGCAACAGTTCTTC,CASSFQTGQQFF
.,.,TRBJ1-4,TRBV7-9,TGTGCCAGCAGCTTACAAGGAGGGGCCAGACTGTTTTTT,CASSLQGGARLFF
.,.,TRBJ2-1,TRBV12-5,TGTGCTAGTGGTCTGCCAGCCTACAATGAGCAGTTCTTC,CASGLPAYNEQFF
TRBD2,.,TRBJ2-7,TRBV11-2,TGTGCCAGCAGCCCTCATGCTAGCGGGTACGAGCAGTACTTC,CASSPHASGYEQYF
.,once,TRBJ1-5,TRBV3-1/TRBV3-2,TGTGCCAGCAGCCAAGGAAGGGGGGAGGGAAATCAGCCCCAGCATTTT,CASSQGRGEGNQPQHF
.,.,TRBJ1-4,TRBV19,TGTGCCAGTACCTTAAACTTCGGGACATATGAAAAACTGTTTTTT,CASTLNFGTYEKLFF
TRBD1,.,TRBJ2-5,TRBV18,TGTGCCAGCTCACCTGGGGACAGGCAAGAGACCCAGTACTTC,CASSPGDRQETQYF
TRBD1,once,TRBJ1-2,TRBV3-1/TRBV3-2,TGTGCCAGCAGCCAAGGAACAGGGGGCCTTTATGGCTACACCTTC,CASSQGTGGLYGYTF
TRBD1,.,TRBJ2-3,TRBV10-2,TGCGCCACCTGGACAGGCGATTCCACAGATACGCAGTATTTT,CATWTGDSTDTQYF
.,.,TRBJ1-2,TRBV2,TGTGCCAGCACTGGTGGGAGCCCGGGTGGCTACACCTTC,CASTGGSPGGYTF
.,.,TRBJ2-2,TRBV30,TGTGCCTGGAGCCCTATGAGCCCTCTCCGGGAGCTGTTTTTT,CAWSPMSPLRELFF
TRBD1,.,TRBJ2-7,TRBV6-5,TGTGCCAGCAGGGCCGGGACAGAGCCCTACGAGCAGTACTTC,CASRAGTEPYEQYF
.,.,TRBJ1-2,TRBV18,TGTGCCAGCTCACCAACAGGGCATGGCTACACCTTC,CASSPTGHGYTF
TRBD1,.,TRBJ2-1,TRBV12-3/TRBV12-4,TGTGCCAGCAGGGAGACAGGGGACGATGAGCAGTTCTTC,CASRETGDDEQFF
.,.,TRBJ2-7,TRBV5-6,TGTGCCAGCAGCTTTCGGGGAGTAAGAGCCGCCGAGCAGTACTTC,CASSFRGVRAAEQYF